These T cell receptor beta chains were read from a single sample in a study of CD8 T cells in Susac syndrome. TCRdb analysed the immunoSEQ multiplex PCR reads with MiXCR anew, one entry per CDR3 protein. The data show a few hundred thousand distinct CDR3 sequences, roughly 95% seen once. Sequencing was done on a sample of CD4+ T cells from PBMCs. The receptors here all came from a human donor with multiple sclerosis. Both conserved end residues are part of each CDR3. D genes are given only for firm matches. Clone sizes are given selectively: once, few, many, or a class where the clone is expanded.

>TRBJ1-1|few|TRBD1|TRBV30
CAWSADRDTEAFF
TGTGCCTGGAGTGCCGACAGGGACACTGAAGCTTTCTTT
>TRBJ2-4|-|-|TRBV9
CASSPSAGALAKNIQYF
TGTGCCAGCAGCCCCTCCGCGGGTGCCTTAGCCAAAAACATTCAGTACTTC
>TRBJ2-5|-|TRBD1|TRBV3-1
CASSLYRGQETQYF
TGTGCCAGCAGCCTCTACAGGGGACAAGAGACCCAGTACTTC
>TRBJ1-4|-|TRBD1|TRBV2
CASSVGTGVNEKLFF
TGTGCCAGCAGTGTAGGGACAGGAGTTAATGAAAAACTGTTTTTT
>TRBJ1-2|-|-|TRBV6-1
CASSPTTVWQTINYGYTF
TGTGCCAGCAGCCCCACAACGGTTTGGCAGACAATCAACTATGGCTACACCTTC
>TRBJ2-5|-|-|TRBV5-1
CASSLDQGSSETQYF
TGCGCCAGCAGCTTGGACCAGGGCAGTAGCGAGACCCAGTACTTC
>TRBJ2-5|-|TRBD2|TRBV5-1
CASSLGLAMETQYF
TGCGCCAGCAGCTTGGGACTAGCGATGGAGACCCAGTACTTC
>TRBJ2-5|-|TRBD1|TRBV6-1
CASKETGGQETQYF
TGTGCCAGCAAAGAGACAGGGGGGCAAGAGACCCAGTACTTC
>TRBJ2-7|-|-|TRBV20-1
CSASRDEQYF
TGCAGTGCTTCCCGGGACGAGCAGTACTTC
>TRBJ2-2|-|TRBD1|TRBV29-1
CSVDPGGANTGELFF
TGCAGCGTTGATCCAGGGGGCGCGAACACCGGGGAGCTGTTTTTT
>TRBJ1-6|-|-|TRBV5-1
CASSPEGQDYSPLHF
TGCGCCAGCAGCCCGGAGGGGCAGGACTATTCACCCCTCCACTTT
>TRBJ1-2|-|-|TRBV12-3/TRBV12-4
CASTPRPNYGYTF
TGTGCCAGCACCCCTCGGCCAAACTATGGCTACACCTTC
>TRBJ1-6|-|-|TRBV5-1
CASRRDSNSPLHF
TGCGCCAGCAGAAGAGACAGTAATTCACCCCTCCACTTT
>TRBJ1-1|-|-|TRBV3-1
CASGRGQNEAFF
TGTGCCAGCGGTAGAGGGCAAAATGAAGCTTTCTTT
>TRBJ2-2|-|-|TRBV9
CASSVGRAQGGELFF
TGTGCCAGCAGCGTAGGGCGGGCTCAAGGCGGGGAGCTGTTTTTT
>TRBJ1-1|-|TRBD1|TRBV9
CASSVDPLGQGIGNTEAFF
TGTGCCAGCAGCGTCGATCCGCTGGGACAGGGAATAGGGAACACTGAAGCTTTCTTT
>TRBJ1-4|-|TRBD1|TRBV23-1
CASSQQGAIDEKLFF
TGCGCCAGCAGTCAACAGGGGGCGATCGATGAAAAACTGTTTTTT
>TRBJ2-5|-|-|TRBV29-1
CSVPGGPRETQYF
TGCAGCGTGCCCGGGGGACCCCGGGAGACCCAGTACTTC
>TRBJ2-3|-|-|TRBV3-1
CASSQVGRDTDTQYF
TGTGCCAGCAGCCAAGTCGGGCGGGACACAGATACGCAGTATTTT
>TRBJ2-7|-|-|TRBV29-1
CSVEADLPPYEQYF
TGCAGCGTTGAAGCCGACCTACCTCCCTACGAGCAGTACTTC
>TRBJ1-2|-|-|TRBV27
CASSPFQGNYGYAF
TGTGCCAGCAGTCCCTTCCAGGGTAACTATGGCTACGCCTTC
>TRBJ2-5|-|TRBD1|TRBV19
CASQHQGARDETQYF
TGTGCCAGTCAGCATCAGGGGGCGCGGGACGAGACCCAGTACTTC
>TRBJ2-1|-|TRBD2|TRBV28
CASSPRGAQYNEQFF
TGTGCCAGCAGTCCGCGGGGGGCCCAATACAATGAGCAGTTCTTC
>TRBJ2-1|once|TRBD2|TRBV4-1
CASRQLAGGSDYNEQFF
TGCGCCAGCAGACAGTTAGCGGGGGGGTCTGACTACAATGAGCAGTTCTTC
>TRBJ2-5|-|-|TRBV5-4
CASSLGGAQVVQETQYF
TGTGCCAGCAGCTTGGGCGGGGCTCAAGTGGTACAAGAGACCCAGTACTTC
>TRBJ2-3|few|TRBD2|TRBV24-1
CATSDGAGAGDTQYF
TGTGCCACCAGTGACGGGGCGGGAGCGGGGGATACGCAGTATTTT
>TRBJ1-3|-|TRBD1|TRBV4-1
CASSQGDRTSSGNTIYF
TGCGCCAGCAGCCAAGGGGACAGGACGAGCTCTGGAAACACCATATATTTT
>TRBJ2-3|-|-|TRBV5-6
CASSLAGQGTDTQYF
TGTGCCAGCAGCTTGGCAGGCCAGGGAACAGATACGCAGTATTTT
>TRBJ2-3|-|TRBD2|TRBV7-2
CASSLEAGGTQYF
TGTGCCAGCAGCTTAGAAGCGGGGGGTACGCAGTATTTT
>TRBJ1-5|-|-|TRBV5-8
CASSFPFAAQPQHF
TGTGCCAGCAGCTTTCCATTCGCGGCGCAGCCCCAGCATTTT
>TRBJ1-1|-|-|TRBV18
CASSPSGETEAFF
TGTGCCAGCTCACCTTCGGGGGAAACTGAAGCTTTCTTT